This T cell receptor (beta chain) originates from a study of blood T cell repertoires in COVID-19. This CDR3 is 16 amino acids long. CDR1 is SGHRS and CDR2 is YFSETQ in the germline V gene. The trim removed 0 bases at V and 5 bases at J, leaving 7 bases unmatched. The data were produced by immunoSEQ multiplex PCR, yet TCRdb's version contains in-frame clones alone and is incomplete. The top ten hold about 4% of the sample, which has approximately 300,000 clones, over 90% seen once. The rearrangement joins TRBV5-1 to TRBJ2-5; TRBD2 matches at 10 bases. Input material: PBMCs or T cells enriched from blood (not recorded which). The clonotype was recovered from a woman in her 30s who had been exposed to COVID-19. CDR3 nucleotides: TGCGCCAGCAGCTTGGGAGCGGGGGGGAATCCGGAGACCCAGTACTTC. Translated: CASSLGAGGNPETQYF.